One T cell receptor beta chain is described in this entry. This sample is part of a study of Ad26.COV2.S vaccination and SARS-CoV-2 variants. Study information: Ad26.COV2.S was injected intramuscularly once or twice, 56 days apart.

As for treatment: about 20 received Ad26.COV2.S at low or high dose, single or two shots; several received placebo; per-sample allocation not given. Samples came from day 63 after the first vaccine or placebo injection. CDR1 and CDR2 (germline): MNHEY, SVGEGT. Trimming removed 2 bases at V and 6 bases at J, with 10 bases between. This CDR3 spans 14 amino acids. Clones were sequenced by immunoSEQ multiplex PCR, and TCRdb holds only the in-frame ones, with some missing. The sample records some 500,000 clones, nearly 90% being singletons. The chain combines TRBV6-2 or TRBV6-3 with TRBJ2-2; no firm D call. This sequence was found in a person aged 18-60 years who received the Ad26.COV2.S COVID-19 vaccine or a placebo. The sequencing used peripheral blood, collected in a trial of Ad26.COV2.S vaccine versus placebo. In DNA, the CDR3 is TGTGCCAGCAGTTACGTGGGGTTCGCCGGGGAGCTGTTTTTT. Translated, it gives CASSYVGFAGELFF.